This T cell receptor beta chain was obtained from a study of chemoradiotherapy in HPV16-positive cancers. Using immunoSEQ multiplex PCR, the repertoire was profiled, and TCRdb retains in-frame clones only, with some absent. The sample shows around 29,000 clones, around 93% of them seen only once. The CDR3 has 16 residues. The germline V gene has CDR1 SGHKS and CDR2 YYEKEE (reference sequence). Trimming at V came to 0 bases and at J to 7 bases, leaving 13 bases not matched to a gene. The receptor comes from a human donor with HPV-associated anogenital cancer. This chain joins TRBV5-5 and TRBJ2-7, with TRBD1 matching 7 bases. The sequencing used blood, collected from a patient who underwent chemoradiotherapy. The CDR3, as DNA: TGTGCCAGCAGCTTGGTTCCTGACAGGGTAGTCGCGGAGCAGTACTTC. It encodes CASSLVPDRVVAEQYF.